This entry features one T cell receptor beta chain sequence. Its antigen is currently unknown. The germline CDR1 and CDR2 sequences are SNHLY and FYNNEI. CDR3 length: 15 residues. J lost 10 bases, V lost 5 bases, and 11 bases had no gene match. The data stem from a study of cytomegalovirus exposure and HLA in healthy donors. Study at large: Later analysis reported that the 95 to 150 validation repertoires shared the platform of the roughly 670 first-cohort repertoires. The study's findings and limits: The study designated 150 to 200 TCR beta chains cytomegalovirus-associated. TCR sequences were mostly rare, though some public TCRs occurred in many donors.

Data came from immunoSEQ multiplex PCR; TCRdb stores just in-frame clones and leaves some out. The sample includes roughly 150,000 clones, almost 85% of them seen just once. Input material: PBMCs. This TCR was recovered from a man under 40 in good health and CMV-seropositive. J is TRBJ1-6 and V is TRBV2; 7 bases match TRBD1. Here the CDR3 reads CASSRQGGFNSPLHF. The CDR3 region has the DNA TGTGCCAGCAGTCGTCAGGGGGGCTTTAACTCACCCCTCCACTTT.